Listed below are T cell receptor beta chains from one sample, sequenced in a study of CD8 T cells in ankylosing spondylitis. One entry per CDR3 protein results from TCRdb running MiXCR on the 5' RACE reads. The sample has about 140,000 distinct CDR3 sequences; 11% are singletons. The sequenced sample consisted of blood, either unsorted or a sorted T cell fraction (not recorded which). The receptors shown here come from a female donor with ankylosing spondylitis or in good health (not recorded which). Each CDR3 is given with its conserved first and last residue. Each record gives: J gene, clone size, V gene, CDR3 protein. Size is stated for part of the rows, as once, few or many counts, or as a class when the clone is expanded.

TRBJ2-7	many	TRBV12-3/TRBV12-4	CASSFQGGYEQYF
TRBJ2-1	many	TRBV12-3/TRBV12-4	CASSLLSMRNEQFF
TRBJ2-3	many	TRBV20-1	CSARDPLAGTDTQYF
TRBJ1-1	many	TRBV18	CASSPNGQNTEAFF
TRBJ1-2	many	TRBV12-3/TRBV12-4	CASSYGPGEGYTF
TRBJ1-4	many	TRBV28	CASSSPTSNEKLFF
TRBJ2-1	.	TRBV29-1	CSYCSSSYNEQFF
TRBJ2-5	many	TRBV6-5	CASSYSAGEGETQYF
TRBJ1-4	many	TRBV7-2	CASSLGLTATNEKLFF
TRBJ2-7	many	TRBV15	CATSNRRLIDYEQYF
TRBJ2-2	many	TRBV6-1	CASSVNGGGPSTGELFF
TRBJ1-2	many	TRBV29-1	CSVELAQGSYGYTF
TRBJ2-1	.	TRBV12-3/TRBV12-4	CASSLWGPNLGQFF
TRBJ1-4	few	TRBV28	CASSSDPGGRVEKLFF
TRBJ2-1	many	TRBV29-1	CSAPGLHSYNEQFF
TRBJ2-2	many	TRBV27	CASSPLWDNTGELFF
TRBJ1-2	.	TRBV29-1	CSVEAGKESYGYTF
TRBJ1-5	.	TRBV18	CASSPREQDNQPQHF
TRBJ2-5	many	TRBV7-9	CASSSPGTKETQYF
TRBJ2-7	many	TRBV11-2	CASSLDPASGGARHEQYF
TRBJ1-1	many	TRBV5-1	CASSFAGANTEAFF
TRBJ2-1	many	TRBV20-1	CSAPPQGSRPFF
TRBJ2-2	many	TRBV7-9	CASSSQPGELFF
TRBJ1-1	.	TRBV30	CAWVDRSEAFF
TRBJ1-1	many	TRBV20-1	CSAPRWEWTEAFF
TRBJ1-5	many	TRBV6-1	CASRRDREKGPQHF
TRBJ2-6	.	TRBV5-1	CASSVGASGANVLTF
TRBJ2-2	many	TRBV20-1	CSASPGALNTGELFF
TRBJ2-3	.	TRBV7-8	CASSLLSGTDTQYF
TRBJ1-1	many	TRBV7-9	CASSSPNRGDTEAFF
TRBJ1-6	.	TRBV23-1	CASSQYYSPLHF
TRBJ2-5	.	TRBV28	CASNPGDRQETQYF
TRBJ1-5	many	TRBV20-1	CSARLQGGNQPQHF
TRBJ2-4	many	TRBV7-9	CASEVMGRDIQYF
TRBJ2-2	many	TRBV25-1	CASSGGLAGGNLKRAGELFF
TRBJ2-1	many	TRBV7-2	CASSLVMSVHSYNEQFF
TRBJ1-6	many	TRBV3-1	CASSQDRAAPNSPLHF
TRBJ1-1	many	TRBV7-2	CASSLILNTEAFF
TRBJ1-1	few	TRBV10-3	CAISESTGQGMAFF
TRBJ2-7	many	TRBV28	CASSPTGSAASYEQYF
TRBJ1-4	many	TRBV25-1	CASSATVFGANEKLFF
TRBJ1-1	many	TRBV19	CASNPLQNMNTEAFF
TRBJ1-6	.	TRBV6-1	CASASLQIDNSPLHF
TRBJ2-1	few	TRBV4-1	CASSHVGATYNEQFF
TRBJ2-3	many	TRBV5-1	CASSLAGSSDTQYF
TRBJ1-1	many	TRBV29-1	CSVESGGRVAFF
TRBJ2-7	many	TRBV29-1	CSAQPGADEQYF
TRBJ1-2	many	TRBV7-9	CASSPPGHGYTF
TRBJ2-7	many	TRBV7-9	CASSFGFNEQYF
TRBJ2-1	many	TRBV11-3	CASSTQVLGEQFF
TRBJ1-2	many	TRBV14	CASSKTGFVYGYTF
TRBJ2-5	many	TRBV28	CASSYIIKGTLETQYF
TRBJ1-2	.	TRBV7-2	CASSLAPGQGYGYTF
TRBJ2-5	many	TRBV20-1	CSATYRVGGNF
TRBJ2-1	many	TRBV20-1	CSAGGQGIRFF
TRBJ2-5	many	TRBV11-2	CASSLRGDSPLQETQYF
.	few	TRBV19	CASSQKDRDQFF
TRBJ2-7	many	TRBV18	CASSPSPGYEQYF
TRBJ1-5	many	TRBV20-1	CSASAQVHNQPQHF
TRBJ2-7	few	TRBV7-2	CASSLSPLGEQYF